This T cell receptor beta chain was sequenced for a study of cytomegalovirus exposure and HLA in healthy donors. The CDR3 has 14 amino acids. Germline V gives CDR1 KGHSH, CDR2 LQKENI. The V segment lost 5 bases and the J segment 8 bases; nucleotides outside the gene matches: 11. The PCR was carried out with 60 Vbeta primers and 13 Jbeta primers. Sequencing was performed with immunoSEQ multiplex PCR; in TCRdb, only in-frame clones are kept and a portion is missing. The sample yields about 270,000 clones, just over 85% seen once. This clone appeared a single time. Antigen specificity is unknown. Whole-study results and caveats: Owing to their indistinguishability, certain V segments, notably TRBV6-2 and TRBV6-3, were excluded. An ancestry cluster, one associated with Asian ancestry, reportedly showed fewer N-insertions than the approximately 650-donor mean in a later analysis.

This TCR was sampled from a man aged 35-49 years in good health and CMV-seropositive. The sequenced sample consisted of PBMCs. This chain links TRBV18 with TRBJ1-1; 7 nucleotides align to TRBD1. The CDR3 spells CASSITGTVEEAFF. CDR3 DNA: TGTGCCAGCTCAATAACCGGGACAGTTGAAGAAGCTTTCTTT. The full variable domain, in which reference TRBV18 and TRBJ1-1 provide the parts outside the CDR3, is NAGVMQNPRHLVRRRGQEARLRCSPMKGHSHVYWYRQLPEEGLKFMVYLQKENIIDESGMPKERFSAEFPKEGPSILRIQQVVRGDSAAYFCASSITGTVEEAFFGQGTRLTVV.